One sample yielded the 17 T cell receptor beta chains listed below, sequenced in a study of response to subunit inactivated influenza vaccine. In TCRdb, the RT-PCR reads were re-called with MiXCR into one record per CDR3 protein. The sample has about 570,000 distinct CDR3 sequences; approximately 10% are singletons. The sequencing here drew on PBMCs from blood, taken on the day of vaccination. The receptors stem from a man in his forties or fifties who received an inactivated influenza vaccine.

The chain uses TRBV29-1 and TRBJ2-7, with 7 bases that match TRBD1. V lost 6 bases to trimming and J lost 5 bases; unmatched junction nucleotides: 7. The CDR3 is made up of 12 amino acids. Germline-derived CDR1 and CDR2 are SQVTM and ANQGSEA. CDR3 sequence: CSVQGSGNEQYF. Here the CDR3 DNA reads TGCAGCGTACAGGGGTCTGGAAACGAGCAGTACTTC.

There are a few counts of this clonotype. V is TRBV5-1 and J is TRBJ2-1; D perhaps matches TRBD2 (6 bases). CDR3 length: 18 residues. The V gene's germline CDR1 is SGHRS and CDR2 YFSETQ. The V gene lost 0 bases and the J gene lost 4 bases, with 20 bases spanning the gap. The CDR3 protein is CASSLGGNSFSRYNEQFF. The DNA of the CDR3 is TGCGCCAGCAGCTTGGGCGGGAACAGCTTTTCTAGGTACAATGAGCAGTTCTTC.

This chain links TRBV5-1 with TRBJ2-3; 9 nucleotides align to TRBD1. V was clipped by 1 base and J by 5 bases; unmatched bases: 5. CDR1 is SGHRS, CDR2 YFSETQ, per germline. The CDR3 has 15 residues. The CDR3 nucleotides are TGCGCCAGCAGCTTGACAGGGGGCGTGGGAGATACGCAGTATTTT. Translated, it gives CASSLTGGVGDTQYF.

This clonotype appeared a few times. The conserved closing phenylalanine or tryptophan is absent in this CDR3, likely reflecting a read error. The DNA is omitted, as the CDR3 cannot be located on it reliably, and the CDR3 follows TCRdb's listing. V and J are TRBV29-1 and TRBJ2-1; the table's D call, TRBD1, was not checked against the DNA. Germline values: CDR1 SQVTM, CDR2 ANQGSEA. The CDR3 spans 11 residues, counting both ends. CDR3 residues: CSVGGVTGADL.

This clonotype was found a few times. The chain employs TRBV20-1 and TRBJ2-3; a weak D match, TRBD1 (5 bases). Looked up from germline, CDR1 is DFQATT and CDR2 is SNEGSKA (reference sequence). V was cut by 3 bases and J by 4 bases, with 20 bases left in between. This CDR3 contains 16 residues. Here the CDR3 DNA reads TGCAGTGCTAGGGGCCAGGGAAGGGAAGGTGCAGATACGCAGTATTTT. Protein product: CSARGQGREGADTQYF.

The chain is built from TRBV20-1 and TRBJ2-7, with D perhaps matching TRBD2 (6 bases). CDR3 size: 13 residues. Germline lookup yields CDR1 DFQATT and CDR2 SNEGSKA (reference sequence). V was cut by 3 bases and J by 3 bases, with 12 bases left in between. The chain's CDR3 is CSASSGANYEQYF. Here the CDR3 DNA reads TGCAGTGCTAGTTCGGGAGCCAACTACGAGCAGTACTTC.

This clonotype was recorded a few times. V and J are TRBV29-1 and TRBJ2-5, with D unresolved. Between the trimmed V and J ends, which lost 2 bases and 4 bases, there was a span of 11 bases. The CDR3 totals 13 residues. Germline V lookup: CDR1 SQVTM, CDR2 ANQGSEA. DNA of the CDR3: TGCAGCGTTGAACCGGGTTGGGGAGAGACCCAGTACTTC. Translating it yields CSVEPGWGETQYF.

The chain couples TRBV20-1 to TRBJ1-2, with a possible D match to TRBD1 (6 bases). Between the trimmed V and J ends, which lost 5 bases and 4 bases, there was a span of 20 bases. Germline assignment: CDR1 DFQATT and CDR2 SNEGSKA (reference sequence). This CDR3 spans 15 amino acids. The CDR3 sequence is CSAFTGTPTLYGYTF. The CDR3 DNA follows: TGCAGTGCTTTTACAGGGACCCCCACACTCTATGGCTACACCTTC.

The gene calls are TRBV20-1 and TRBJ2-7, with 10 bases matching TRBD2. J lost 1 base, V lost 0 bases, and 3 bases had no gene match. Germline V CDR1 and CDR2: DFQATT, SNEGSKA (reference sequence). The CDR3 extends over 15 amino acids. This CDR3 reads CSARDPSGSSYEQYF. The CDR3 DNA reads TGCAGTGCTAGAGATCCTAGCGGGAGTTCCTACGAGCAGTACTTC.

The chain uses TRBV3-1 and TRBJ2-4; TRBD2 is a possible D gene (5 bases). CDR3 length: 14 amino acids. The V gene lost 1 base and the J gene lost 5 bases, with 9 bases spanning the gap. Germline CDR1 is LGHDT and CDR2 is YNNKEL (reference sequence). This chain's CDR3 is CASSQVSGQNIQYF. The CDR3 region has the DNA TGTGCCAGCAGCCAAGTCAGCGGACAAAACATTCAGTACTTC.

V is TRBV24-1 and J is TRBJ1-4, with D uncertain. Trimming took off 3 bases at V and 7 bases at J, with 8 bases between the two ends. The CDR3 runs 13 residues. Germline CDR1 KGHDR, CDR2 SFDVKD. CDR3 DNA: TGTGCCACCAGTGATCCTGCAGGTGAAAAACTGTTTTTT. Amino acid sequence: CATSDPAGEKLFF.

The chain couples TRBV20-1 to TRBJ1-5; TRBD1 matches at 7 bases. Germline trimming cut 6 bases from V and 6 bases from J; bases unmatched to any gene: 8. Germline CDR1 reads DFQATT; CDR2 reads SNEGSKA (reference sequence). The CDR3 sequence is 13 residues long. The DNA of the CDR3 is TGCAGTGCGCGACAGGGTTGGCGTCAGCCCCAGCATTTT. Translated: CSARQGWRQPQHF.

With regard to this clonotype: This clone may be a read error of a much larger clone one base away. This chain connects TRBV7-9 to TRBJ2-1, with 9 bases that match TRBD2. The length of the CDR3 is 16 residues. The germline V gene encodes CDR1 SEHNR and CDR2 FQNEAQ (reference sequence). The chain's CDR3 is CASSSRLAELYNQQFF. CDR3 sequence (DNA): TGTGCCAGCAGCTCTAGACTAGCGGAGCTTTACAATCAGCAGTTCTTC.

This clonotype was seen at least ten times. The chain couples TRBV27 to TRBJ2-1; 13 bases align to TRBD2. The length of the CDR3 is 16 residues. V was clipped by 5 bases and J by 9 bases; unmatched bases: 10. CDR1 is MNHEY and CDR2 is SMNVEV in the germline V gene (reference sequence). CDR3 region: CASSESGTSGTVEQFF. The CDR3 nucleotides are TGTGCCAGCAGTGAATCCGGGACTAGCGGGACAGTTGAGCAGTTCTTC.

The chain recombines TRBV11-2 with TRBJ2-3; possible D gene TRBD1, 5 bases. The CDR3 contains 14 residues. Trimming took 5 bases from V and 3 from J, leaving 12 bases between them. From germline, CDR1 is SGHAT and CDR2 FQNNGV. Here the CDR3 DNA reads TGTGCCAGCAGCCCCTTGACAGTTACAGATACGCAGTATTTT. Its protein product is CASSPLTVTDTQYF. The full variable domain, its missing parts supplied by reference TRBV11-2 and TRBJ2-3, is EAGVAQSPRYKIIEKRQSVAFWCNPISGHATLYWYQQILGQGPKLLIQFQNNGVVDDSQLPKDRFSAERLKGVDSTLKIQPAKLEDSAVYLCASSPLTVTDTQYFGPGTRLTVL.

This clonotype has ten or more counts. The rearrangement uses TRBV28 and TRBJ1-5; no clear D gene. Trimming took off 6 bases at V and 9 bases at J, with 15 bases between the two ends. This CDR3 has 13 residues. Germline lookup yields CDR1 MDHEN and CDR2 SYDVKM. The CDR3 bases are TGTGCCAGCAGCCCCGGTGCTTATATGCCCCAGCATTTT. This encodes CASSPGAYMPQHF.

The table lists this clonotype with a few counts. The chain employs TRBV28 and TRBJ2-2; 12 nucleotides match TRBD2. Per the germline V gene, CDR1 is MDHEN and CDR2 is SYDVKM. CDR3 length: 18 amino acids. J gave up 0 bases and V 6 bases, and 8 bases lay outside the gene matches. The CDR3 sequence: CASSLTSGRYANTGELFF. The CDR3 nucleotides are TGTGCCAGCAGCTTGACTAGCGGGAGATACGCGAACACCGGGGAGCTGTTTTTT. Drawing the rest from reference TRBV28 and TRBJ2-2, the complete variable domain is DVKVTQSSRYLVKRTGEKVFLECVQDMDHENMFWYRQDPGLGLRLIYFSYDVKMKEKGDIPEGYSVSREKKERFSLILESASTNQTSMYLCASSLTSGRYANTGELFFGEGSRLTVL.